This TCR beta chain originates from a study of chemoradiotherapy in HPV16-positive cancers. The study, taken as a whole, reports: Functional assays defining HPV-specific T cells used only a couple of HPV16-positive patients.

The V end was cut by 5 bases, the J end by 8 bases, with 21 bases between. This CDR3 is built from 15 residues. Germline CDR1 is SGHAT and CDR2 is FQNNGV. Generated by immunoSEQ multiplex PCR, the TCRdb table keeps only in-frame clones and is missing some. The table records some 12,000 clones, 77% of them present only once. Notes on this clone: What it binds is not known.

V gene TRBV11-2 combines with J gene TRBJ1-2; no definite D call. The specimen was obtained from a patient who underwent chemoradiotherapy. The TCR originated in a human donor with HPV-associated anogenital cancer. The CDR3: CASSPGPSGLGGYTF. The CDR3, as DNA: TGTGCCAGCAGCCCGGGTCCCTCGGGCTTGGGGGGCTACACCTTC.